This T cell receptor (beta chain) was found in a study of preoperative IRX-2 immunotherapy in early breast cancer. The method was immunoSEQ multiplex PCR; TCRdb's version includes in-frame clones alone and lacks a portion of them. Counted here are about 43,000 clones, less than 95% occurring once; the ten biggest clones make up over 1.5%. This CDR3 contains 17 residues. V lost 2 bases to trimming and J lost 9 bases, with 20 bases between them. Germline V CDR1 and CDR2: MGHRA, YSYEKL. This sample's treatment: preoperative locoregional IRX-2 cytokine immunotherapy. Samples came from a phase Ib trial of preoperative locoregional IRX-2 cytokine immunotherapy.

The receptor's source is a human donor with breast cancer. Sequencing was performed on tumor tissue, taken after IRX-2 immunotherapy. V and J are TRBV4-1 and TRBJ1-6; tentatively, D is TRBD1 (6 bases). The CDR3 here is CASSQPLGGAGGSPLHF. CDR3 DNA: TGCGCCAGCAGCCAACCCCTTGGGGGGGCCGGGGGTTCACCCCTCCACTTT.